Following are 12 T cell receptor beta chains from one sample sequenced in a study of blood T cell repertoires in COVID-19. TCRdb keeps only in-frame clones here, not all; method: immunoSEQ multiplex PCR. Of a few hundred thousand clones in the sample, around 80% were seen once. The sequencing sample was made of peripheral blood. The receptors were gathered from a woman in her seventies with acute or convalescent COVID-19.

The rearrangement links TRBV3-1 (or the pseudogene TRBV3-2) to TRBJ1-2; D may be TRBD1 (6 bases). The CDR3 consists of 17 residues. Trimming cost V 0 bases and J 1 base, with 15 bases left between them. Germline V CDR1 and CDR2: LGHDT, YNNKEL (reference sequence). The CDR3 nucleotides read TGTGCCAGCAGCCAAGATAGGGCAGGGGACGTTAACTATGGCTACACCTTC. Amino acid sequence: CASSQDRAGDVNYGYTF.

The chain couples TRBV19 to TRBJ1-1, with 7 bases aligning to TRBD1. The CDR3 has 15 residues. V was clipped by 6 bases and J by 2 bases; unmatched bases: 9. Per germline, CDR1 LNHDA and CDR2 SQIVND (reference sequence). CDR3 residues: CASSPYRGGNTEAFF. The CDR3 DNA follows: TGTGCCAGTAGCCCCTACAGGGGAGGAAACACTGAAGCTTTCTTT.

This chain joins TRBV30 and TRBJ1-5; 8 nucleotides align to TRBD1. Germline V CDR1 and CDR2: GTSNPN, SVGIG (reference sequence). This CDR3 region has 16 residues. J was trimmed by 7 bases and V by 5 bases; bases with no gene match: 16. This chain's CDR3 is CAWGLPGQVSRQPQHF. CDR3 bases: TGTGCCTGGGGCTTACCGGGACAGGTCTCCAGGCAGCCCCAGCATTTT.

This clone has only one observation. The CDR3 DNA follows: TGTGCCAGCAGCCCCTGGGGTGGGACTCAGACAGATACGCAGTATTTT. It yields the protein CASSPWGGTQTDTQYF. The gene calls are TRBV5-8 and TRBJ2-3, with D maybe TRBD2 (6 bases). The length of the CDR3 is 16 residues. The germline V gene encodes CDR1 SGHTS and CDR2 YDEGEE. Trimming stripped 4 bases from V and 3 bases from J, with 18 bases between. Together with reference TRBV5-8 and TRBJ2-3, the CDR3 gives the full variable domain: EAGVTQSPTHLIKTRGQQATLRCSPISGHTSVYWYQQALGLGLQFLLWYDEGEERNRGNFPPRFSGRQFPNYSSELNVNALELEDSALYLCASSPWGGTQTDTQYFGPGTRLTVL.

This sequence joins TRBV12-3 or TRBV12-4 and TRBJ1-2; D is perhaps TRBD1 (5 bases). The CDR3 sequence is 12 residues long. V was clipped by 5 bases and J by 8 bases, with 12 bases between them. In DNA form, the CDR3 reads TGTGCCAGCAGTCCTGACAGTTCAGGCTACACCTTC. Translating gives CASSPDSSGYTF.

The rearrangement uses TRBV11-2 and TRBJ2-5; 8 bases map to TRBD2. Germline V lookup: CDR1 SGHAT, CDR2 FQNNGV. This CDR3 spans 15 amino acids. V was pared by 5 bases and J by 3 bases, with 8 bases of the junction left unmatched. The CDR3, as DNA: TGTGCCAGCAGCGCGGGGAGCGGGGGCGAAGAGACCCAGTACTTC. It codes for CASSAGSGGEETQYF.

The rearrangement joins TRBV6-4 to TRBJ2-3; perhaps TRBD2 as D (6 bases). Trimming took off 2 bases at V and 3 bases at J, with 9 bases between the two ends. CDR3 length: 14 residues. Germline CDR1 is MRHNA and CDR2 is SNTAGT. The CDR3 nucleotides are TGTGCCAGCAGTGACGTGGGGACTACAGATACGCAGTATTTT. It yields the protein CASSDVGTTDTQYF.

This clone was detected a few times. This rearrangement joins TRBV6-5 to TRBJ2-7; D might be TRBD2 (5 bases). Germline V gives CDR1 MNHEY, CDR2 SVGAGI. The length of the CDR3 is 13 residues. The V and J ends lost 6 bases and 3 bases respectively, with 12 bases between them. CDR3 sequence reads: CASREDSIYEQYF. As DNA, the CDR3 is TGTGCCAGCAGGGAGGACTCAATCTACGAGCAGTACTTC.

This clone was detected only a few times. The chain is built from TRBV19 and TRBJ2-7; possibly TRBD2 for D (6 bases). The germline V gene has CDR1 LNHDA and CDR2 SQIVND (reference sequence). CDR3 length: 13 residues. Trimming shortened V by 10 bases and J by 2 bases, and 15 bases separated the two germline ends. The CDR3 nucleotides are TGTGCCATTAGGAGGGTTTTAGCCTACGAGCAGTACTTC. Translated: CAIRRVLAYEQYF.

This clone was observed a handful of times. This sequence joins TRBV2 and TRBJ1-1; D is ambiguous. There are 11 residues in the CDR3. Germline V lookup: CDR1 SNHLY, CDR2 FYNNEI. V lost 4 bases and J lost 10, with 10 bases in between. The DNA for the CDR3 is TGTGCCAGCAGTGTTCGTAGCGGAGCTTTCTTT. It encodes CASSVRSGAFF.

This sequence joins TRBV2 and TRBJ2-2; 14 bases are a match to TRBD2. CDR3 length equals 15 residues. Germline loops: CDR1 SNHLY, CDR2 FYNNEI. With 5 bases clipped from V and 6 bases from J, the junction kept 2 bases outside the gene matches. Here the CDR3 DNA reads TGTGCCAGCAGTCGACTAGCGGGGGGGGCCGGGGAGCTGTTTTTT. It encodes CASSRLAGGAGELFF.

The chain couples TRBV19 to TRBJ2-5; 9 positions match TRBD1. V lost 7 bases, J lost 1 base, and 4 bases stayed unmatched. CDR1 and CDR2 (germline): LNHDA, SQIVND (reference sequence). The CDR3 has 14 amino acids. The CDR3 sequence: CASTGQGFQETQYF. The CDR3 DNA reads as TGTGCCAGTACGGGACAGGGCTTCCAAGAGACCCAGTACTTC.